One sample yielded the 4 T cell receptor beta chains listed below, sequenced in a study of blood T cell repertoires in COVID-19. The assay was immunoSEQ multiplex PCR, and TCRdb's table has in-frame clones only and misses some. The sample has tens of thousands of clones, 83% seen once. The sequencing input was peripheral blood. These receptors were obtained from a woman of 80 years or more with active or convalescent COVID-19.

This clone was found a few times. The V gene is TRBV28, the J gene TRBJ2-1; 8 bases are shared with TRBD2. The germline V gene encodes CDR1 MDHEN and CDR2 SYDVKM. V gave up 2 bases and J gave up 1 base; unmatched junction bases: 7. The CDR3 consists of 17 residues. The DNA for the CDR3 is TGTGCCAGCAGTTTAGGCTCGGCGGGAGGTTCCTACAATGAGCAGTTCTTC. Residues: CASSLGSAGGSYNEQFF.

This chain connects TRBV3-1 (or the pseudogene TRBV3-2) to TRBJ2-7; 11 positions agree with TRBD2. The CDR3 spans 16 residues. Germline CDR1 reads LGHDT; CDR2 reads YNNKEL (reference sequence). V was clipped by 1 base and J by 1 base; unmatched bases: 3. The CDR3 region is CASSQVGTSGSYEQYF. CDR3 coding DNA: TGTGCCAGCAGCCAAGTAGGGACTAGCGGTTCCTACGAGCAGTACTTC.

The chain carries TRBV5-1 and TRBJ1-1; 9 bases map to TRBD1. Germline V gene lookup returns CDR1 SGHRS and CDR2 YFSETQ. The CDR3 runs to 16 residues. After removal of 4 bases from V and 0 bases from J, the junction contained 7 bases not matched to a gene. This CDR3 reads CASSPTGDRVNTEAFF. The CDR3 DNA follows: TGCGCCAGCAGCCCTACTGGGGACAGGGTGAACACTGAAGCTTTCTTT.

This clone has more than one count but fewer than ten. This sequence joins TRBV2 and TRBJ1-2; 8 positions agree with TRBD1. There are 15 residues in the CDR3. CDR1 is SNHLY and CDR2 is FYNNEI in the germline V gene. The trim removed 1 base at V and 4 bases at J, leaving 5 bases unmatched. The CDR3 region is CASSEVAGGTYGYTF. The CDR3 nucleotides are TGTGCCAGCAGTGAAGTGGCAGGGGGCACCTATGGCTACACCTTC.